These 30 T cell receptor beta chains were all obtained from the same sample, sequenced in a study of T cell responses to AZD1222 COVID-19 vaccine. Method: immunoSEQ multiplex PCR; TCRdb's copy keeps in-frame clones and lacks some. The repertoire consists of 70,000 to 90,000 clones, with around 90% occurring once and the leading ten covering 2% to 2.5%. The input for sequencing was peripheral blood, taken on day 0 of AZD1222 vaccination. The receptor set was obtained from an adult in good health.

The CDR3 spells CASSPLSYEQYF. In nucleotides, the CDR3 is TGTGCCAGCTCACCCCTCTCCTACGAGCAGTACTTC. The genes are TRBV18 and TRBJ2-7; D is unresolved. This CDR3 spans 12 amino acids. CDR1 KGHSH and CDR2 LQKENI come from the germline V gene. V was cut by 3 bases and J by 0 bases, with 3 bases left in between.

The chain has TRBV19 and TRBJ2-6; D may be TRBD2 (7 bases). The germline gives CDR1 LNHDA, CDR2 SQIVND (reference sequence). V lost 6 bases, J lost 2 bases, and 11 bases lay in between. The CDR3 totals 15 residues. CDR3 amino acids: CASSRGGAGANVLTF. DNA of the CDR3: TGTGCCAGTAGCAGAGGGGGGGCTGGGGCCAACGTCCTGACTTTC.

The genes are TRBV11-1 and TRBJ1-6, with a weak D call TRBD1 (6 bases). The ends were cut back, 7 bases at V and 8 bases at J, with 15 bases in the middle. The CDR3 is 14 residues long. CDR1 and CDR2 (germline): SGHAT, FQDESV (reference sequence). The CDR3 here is CASNAGALDSPLHF. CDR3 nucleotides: TGTGCCAGCAACGCAGGGGCCCTTGATTCACCCCTCCACTTT. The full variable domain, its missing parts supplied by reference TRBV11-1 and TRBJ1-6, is EAEVAQSPRYKITEKSQAVAFWCDPISGHATLYWYRQILGQGPELLVQFQDESVVDDSQLPKDRFSAERLKGVDSTLKIQPAELGDSAMYLCASNAGALDSPLHFGNGTRLTVT.

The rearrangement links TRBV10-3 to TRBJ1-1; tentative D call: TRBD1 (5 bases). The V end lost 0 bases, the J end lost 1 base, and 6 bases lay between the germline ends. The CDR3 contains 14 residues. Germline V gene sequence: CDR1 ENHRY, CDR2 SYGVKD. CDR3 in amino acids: CAISESQGNTEAFF. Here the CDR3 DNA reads TGTGCCATCAGTGAGTCGCAGGGGAACACTGAAGCTTTCTTT.

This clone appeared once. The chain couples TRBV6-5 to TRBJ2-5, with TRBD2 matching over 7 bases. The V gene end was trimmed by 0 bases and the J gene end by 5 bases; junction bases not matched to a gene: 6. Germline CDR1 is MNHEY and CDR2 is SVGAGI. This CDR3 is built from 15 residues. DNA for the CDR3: TGTGCCAGCAGTTACTCTGGACTAGGTACCGAGACCCAGTACTTC. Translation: CASSYSGLGTETQYF.

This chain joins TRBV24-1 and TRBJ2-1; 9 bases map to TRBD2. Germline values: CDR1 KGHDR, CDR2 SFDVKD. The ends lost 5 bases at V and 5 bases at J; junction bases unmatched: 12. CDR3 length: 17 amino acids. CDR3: CATSGTHGTSRDNEQFF. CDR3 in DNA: TGTGCCACCAGTGGGACTCACGGGACTAGCCGAGACAATGAGCAGTTCTTC.

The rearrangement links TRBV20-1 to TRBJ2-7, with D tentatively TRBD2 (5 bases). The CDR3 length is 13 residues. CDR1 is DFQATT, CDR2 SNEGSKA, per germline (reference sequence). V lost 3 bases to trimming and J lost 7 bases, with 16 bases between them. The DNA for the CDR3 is TGCAGTGCTAGTAACGCTAGCCTTATGGAGCAGTACTTC. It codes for CSASNASLMEQYF.

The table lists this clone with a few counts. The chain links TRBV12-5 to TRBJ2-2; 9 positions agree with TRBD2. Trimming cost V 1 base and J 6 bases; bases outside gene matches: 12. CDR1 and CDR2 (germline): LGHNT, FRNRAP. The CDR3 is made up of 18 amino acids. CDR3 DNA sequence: TGTGCTAGTGGTTTGGGTTATAGCGGGAGTTCTGGACCCGGGGAGCTGTTTTTT. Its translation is CASGLGYSGSSGPGELFF.

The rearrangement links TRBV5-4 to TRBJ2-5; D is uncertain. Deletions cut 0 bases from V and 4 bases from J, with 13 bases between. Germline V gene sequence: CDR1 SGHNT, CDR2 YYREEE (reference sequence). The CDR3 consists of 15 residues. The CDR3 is CASSLERSVGETQYF. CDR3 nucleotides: TGTGCCAGCAGCTTGGAGAGGTCTGTGGGAGAGACCCAGTACTTC.

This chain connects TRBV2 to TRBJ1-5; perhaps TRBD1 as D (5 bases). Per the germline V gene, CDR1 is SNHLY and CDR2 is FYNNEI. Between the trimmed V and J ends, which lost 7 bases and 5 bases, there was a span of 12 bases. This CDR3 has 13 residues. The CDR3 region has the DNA TGTGCCAGCATGGGGGAGTGGGATCAGCCCCAGCATTTT. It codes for CASMGEWDQPQHF.

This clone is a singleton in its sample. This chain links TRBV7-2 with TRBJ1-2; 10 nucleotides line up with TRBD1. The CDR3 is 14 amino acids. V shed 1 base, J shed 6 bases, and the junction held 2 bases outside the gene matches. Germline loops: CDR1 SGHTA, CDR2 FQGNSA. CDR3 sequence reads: CASSLGQGADGYTF. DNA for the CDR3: TGTGCCAGCAGCTTAGGACAGGGGGCGGATGGCTACACCTTC.

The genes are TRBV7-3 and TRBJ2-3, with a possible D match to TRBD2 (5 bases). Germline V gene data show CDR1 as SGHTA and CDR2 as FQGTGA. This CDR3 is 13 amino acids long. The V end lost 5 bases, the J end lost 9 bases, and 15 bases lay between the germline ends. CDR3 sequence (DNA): TGTGCCAGCAGCCCCGGTACTCCGGGGACGCAGTATTTT. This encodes CASSPGTPGTQYF.

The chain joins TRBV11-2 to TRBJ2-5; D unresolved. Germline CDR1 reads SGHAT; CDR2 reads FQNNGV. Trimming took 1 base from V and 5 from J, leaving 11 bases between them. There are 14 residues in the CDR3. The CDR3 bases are TGTGCCAGCAGCTTAGTTACAGTTGGTGAGACCCAGTACTTC. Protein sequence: CASSLVTVGETQYF.

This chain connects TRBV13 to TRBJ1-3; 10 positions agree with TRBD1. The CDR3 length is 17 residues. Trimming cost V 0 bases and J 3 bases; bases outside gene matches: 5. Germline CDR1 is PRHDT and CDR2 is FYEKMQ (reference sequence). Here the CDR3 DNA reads TGTGCCAGCAGCTTAGGCGGGACAGGGGTAAATGGAAACACCATATATTTT. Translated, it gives CASSLGGTGVNGNTIYF.

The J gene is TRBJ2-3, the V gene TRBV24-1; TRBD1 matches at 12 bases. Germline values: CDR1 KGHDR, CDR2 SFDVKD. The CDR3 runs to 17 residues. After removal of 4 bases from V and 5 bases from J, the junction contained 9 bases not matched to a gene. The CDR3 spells CATSDAGTGGDLDTQYF. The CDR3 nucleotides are TGTGCCACCAGTGACGCCGGGACAGGGGGCGATTTAGATACGCAGTATTTT.

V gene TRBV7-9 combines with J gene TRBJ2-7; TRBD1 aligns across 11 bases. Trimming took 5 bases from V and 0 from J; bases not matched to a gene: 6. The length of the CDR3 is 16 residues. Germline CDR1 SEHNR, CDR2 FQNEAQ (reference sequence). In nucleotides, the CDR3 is TGTGCCAGCAGCCCAGGGACAGGGGGGATCTCCTACGAGCAGTACTTC. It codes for CASSPGTGGISYEQYF. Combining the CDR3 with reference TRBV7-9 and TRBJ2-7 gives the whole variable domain DTGVSQNPRHKITKRGQNVTFRCDPISEHNRLYWYRQTLGQGPEFLTYFQNEAQLEKSRLLSDRFSAERPKGSFSTLEIQRTEQGDSAMYLCASSPGTGGISYEQYFGPGTRLTVT.

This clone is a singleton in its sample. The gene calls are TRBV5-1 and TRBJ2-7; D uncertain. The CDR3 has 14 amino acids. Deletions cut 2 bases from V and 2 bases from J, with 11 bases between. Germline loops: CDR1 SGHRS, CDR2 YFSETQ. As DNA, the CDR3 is TGCGCCAGCAGCTTAGGGTGGAGCCCCTACGAGCAGTACTTC. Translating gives CASSLGWSPYEQYF.

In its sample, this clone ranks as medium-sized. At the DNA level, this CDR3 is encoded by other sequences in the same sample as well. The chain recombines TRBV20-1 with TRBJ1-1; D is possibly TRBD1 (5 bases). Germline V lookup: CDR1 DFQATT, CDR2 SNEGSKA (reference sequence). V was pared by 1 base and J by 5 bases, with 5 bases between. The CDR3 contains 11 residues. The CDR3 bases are TGCAGTGCTAGAGGGGGGACTGAAGCTTTCTTT. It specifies CSARGGTEAFF.

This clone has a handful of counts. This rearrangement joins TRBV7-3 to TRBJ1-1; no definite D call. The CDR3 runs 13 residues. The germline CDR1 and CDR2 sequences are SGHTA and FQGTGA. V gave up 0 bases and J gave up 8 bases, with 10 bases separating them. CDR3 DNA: TGTGCCAGCAGCTTAACCGAGGTTGCCGAAGCTTTCTTT. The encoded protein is CASSLTEVAEAFF.

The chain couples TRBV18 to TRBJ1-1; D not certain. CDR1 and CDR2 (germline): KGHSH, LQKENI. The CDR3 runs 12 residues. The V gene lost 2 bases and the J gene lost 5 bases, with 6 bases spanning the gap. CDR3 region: CASSPGRTEAFF. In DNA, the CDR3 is TGTGCCAGCTCACCAGGACGGACTGAAGCTTTCTTT.

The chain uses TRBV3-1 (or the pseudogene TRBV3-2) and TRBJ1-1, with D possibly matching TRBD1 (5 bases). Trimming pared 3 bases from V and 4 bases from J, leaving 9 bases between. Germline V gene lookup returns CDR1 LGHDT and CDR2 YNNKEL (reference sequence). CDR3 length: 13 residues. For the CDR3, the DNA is TGTGCCAGCAGCCATCAGGGTCGCACTGAAGCTTTCTTT. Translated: CASSHQGRTEAFF.

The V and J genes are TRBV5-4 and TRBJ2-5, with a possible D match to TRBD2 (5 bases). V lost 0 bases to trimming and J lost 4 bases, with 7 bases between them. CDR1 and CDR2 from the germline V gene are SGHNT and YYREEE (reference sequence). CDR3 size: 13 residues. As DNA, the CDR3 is TGTGCCAGCAGCTTGGCACGGGGAGAGACCCAGTACTTC. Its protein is CASSLARGETQYF.

Here the CDR3 DNA reads TGCAGTGCTAGTGGGGAATTTGATGAGACCCAGTACTTC. The encoded protein is CSASGEFDETQYF. The chain combines TRBV20-1 with TRBJ2-5, with no clear D. V lost 3 bases and J lost 5, with 13 bases in between. Germline V gives CDR1 DFQATT, CDR2 SNEGSKA (reference sequence). The CDR3 has 13 amino acids.

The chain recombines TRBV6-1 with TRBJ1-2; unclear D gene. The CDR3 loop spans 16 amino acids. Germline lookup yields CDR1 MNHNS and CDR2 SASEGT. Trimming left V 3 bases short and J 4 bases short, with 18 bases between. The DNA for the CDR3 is TGTGCCAGCAGTGAGATGATCGGGCAGCCAAGCTATGGCTACACCTTC. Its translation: CASSEMIGQPSYGYTF.

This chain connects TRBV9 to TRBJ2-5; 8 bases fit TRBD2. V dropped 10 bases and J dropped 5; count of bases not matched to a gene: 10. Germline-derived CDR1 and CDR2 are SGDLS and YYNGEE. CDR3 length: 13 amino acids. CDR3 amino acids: CAGGGAGVETQYF. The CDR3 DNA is TGTGCCGGCGGTGGAGCGGGAGTGGAGACCCAGTACTTC.

CDR3 sequence reads: CASSIGSSGQETQYF. In DNA, the CDR3 is TGTGCCAGTAGTATAGGCTCTAGCGGACAAGAGACCCAGTACTTC. The genes are TRBV19 and TRBJ2-5; 7 bases map to TRBD2. With V trimmed by 1 base and J by 2 bases, 4 bases remained unmatched. The CDR3 covers 15 residues. The germline gives CDR1 LNHDA, CDR2 SQIVND (reference sequence). Filled out from reference TRBV19 and TRBJ2-5, the complete variable domain reads DGGITQSPKYLFRKEGQNVTLSCEQNLNHDAMYWYRQDPGQGLRLIYYSQIVNDFQKGDIAEGYSVSREKKESFPLTVTSAQKNPTAFYLCASSIGSSGQETQYFGPGTRLLVL.

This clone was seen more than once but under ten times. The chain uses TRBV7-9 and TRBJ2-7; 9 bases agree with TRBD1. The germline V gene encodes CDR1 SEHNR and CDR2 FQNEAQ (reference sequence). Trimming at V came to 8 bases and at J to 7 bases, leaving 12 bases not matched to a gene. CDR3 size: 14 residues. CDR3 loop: CASQRTGEAGEQYF. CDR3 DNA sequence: TGTGCCAGCCAAAGGACAGGGGAGGCGGGAGAGCAGTACTTC.

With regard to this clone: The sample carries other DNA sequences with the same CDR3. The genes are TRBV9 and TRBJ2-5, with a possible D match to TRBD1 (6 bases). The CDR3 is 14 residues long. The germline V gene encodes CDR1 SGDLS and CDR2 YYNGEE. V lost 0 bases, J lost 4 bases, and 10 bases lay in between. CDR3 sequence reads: CASSVGQGRETQYF. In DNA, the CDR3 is TGTGCCAGCAGCGTAGGGCAGGGGAGAGAGACCCAGTACTTC. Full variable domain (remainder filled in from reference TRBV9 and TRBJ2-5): DSGVTQTPKHLITATGQRVTLRCSPRSGDLSVYWYQQSLDQGLQFLIQYYNGEERAKGNILERFSAQQFPDLHSELNLSSLELGDSALYFCASSVGQGRETQYFGPGTRLLVL.

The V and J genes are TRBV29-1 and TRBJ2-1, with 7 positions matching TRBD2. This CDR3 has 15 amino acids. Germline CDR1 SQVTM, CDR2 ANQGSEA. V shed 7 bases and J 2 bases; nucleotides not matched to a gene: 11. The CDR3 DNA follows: TGCAGCGCCACGACGCGGGAGCGCACCTACAATGAGCAGTTCTTC. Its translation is CSATTRERTYNEQFF.

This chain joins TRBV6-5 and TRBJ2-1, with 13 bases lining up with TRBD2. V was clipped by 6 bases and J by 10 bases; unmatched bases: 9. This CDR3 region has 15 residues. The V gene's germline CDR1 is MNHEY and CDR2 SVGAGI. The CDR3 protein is CASSIGTSGALEQFF. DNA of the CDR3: TGTGCCAGCAGCATAGGGACTAGCGGGGCGTTGGAGCAGTTCTTC.